This T cell receptor beta chain was observed in a study of T-cell memory formation after mild COVID-19 (dated by TCRdb to about 2021). A note on the overall study: TCR sequence clusters from the two donors were largely donor specific. In a couple of donors, T-cell clones that expanded and contracted after mild COVID-19 were followed by sequencing TCRalpha and TCRbeta repertoires longitudinally. Two young, previously healthy adult volunteers made up the cohort, one male and one female.

V sheds 3 bases and J sheds 2 bases, leaving 13 bases between their ends. Spanning cysteine to phenylalanine, the CDR3 consists of 15 amino acids. Solely the CDR3 DNA is kept, with 45 bases framed from the first base. Based on the germline V gene, the CDR1 and CDR2 sequences are SGHTA and FQGTGA. What the study reported, not specific to this receptor: Contracting CD4+ clones were located mainly in the CM and EM memory subsets, whereas CD8+ clones were found to be enriched in EMRA. Some responding clones were found in pre-infection memory, which suggests that pre-existing cross-reactive memory T cells took part in the SARS-CoV-2 response. Whether the second-wave clones peaking on day 37 were SARS-CoV-2 specific was not confirmed. Clones contracting from day 15 to 85 had balanced CD4/CD8 phenotypes, while a second wave expanding from day 15 to 37 was biased towards CD4+. Only a couple of mild cases were covered in the study, and larger cohorts including severe cases with pre-infection samples were considered necessary.

As for this clonotype: This clone's antigen is unknown. No qualities accompany the bases; no much larger clone lies one base away.

Ficoll-Paque density gradient centrifugation was the method used to isolate PBMCs. These reads were obtained on an Illumina NovaSeq 6000. TCRalpha and TCRbeta cDNA libraries were constructed by 5'RACE with constant-segment primers, with sample barcodes and unique molecular identifiers being introduced. Trizol reagent was used to extract RNA from every sample. Library amplification was performed in two PCR steps, and a second sample barcode and Illumina TruSeq adapters were introduced in the second step. Libraries were sequenced on an Illumina NovaSeq with 2 x 150 bp paired-end reads. As for how the authors treated the data: The reads were demultiplexed and collapsed into UMI-guided consensus sequences using migec v1.2.7. Using mixcr v2.1.11, UMI consensuses were aligned to TRA and TRB V and J templates and then assembled into clonotypes. Expanded or contracted clonotypes were those called significant by both edgeR and NoisET, with noise models trained on biological replicates. edgeR calls used a false discovery rate-adjusted p below 0.01 and a log2 fold-change threshold of 1. As an exploratory analysis of dynamics, max-normalized trajectories of the 1000 most abundant clonotypes were examined with PCA combined with hierarchical clustering. Separately sequenced CD4+ and CD8+ repertoires were used to assign the CD4 or CD8 phenotype of responding clones. The public sequencing data were trimmed at Q25 with fastp and processed into clonotypes with MiXCR by TCRdb, which kept only in-frame beta chains. Each record represents a unique CDR3 protein, reported with the most common genes and DNA among its rows. TCRdb, not the authors, supplied the V and J calls. A total of 150,000 to 200,000 distinct CDR3 sequences appear in this sample, approximately 13% of them only once. Roughly 3.3% of the sample belongs to the ten largest clones.

This clonotype originated in a man between 18 and 29 years old who had mild COVID-19 (a few samples of this study predate the infection). The sample titles of this study are shuffled in the database, so cell type and time point are left out; the donor was told from shared clones. This chain is built from TRBV7-3 and TRBJ2-5, and perhaps TRBD2 as D gene, on 5 matching bases. Material: PBMCs or a T cell subset sorted from them (not recorded which). CDR3 region: CASSFSAARQETQYF. The DNA sequence is as follows: TGTGCCAGCAGCTTTAGCGCGGCGCGGCAAGAGACCCAGTACTTC.